This paragraph covers one T cell receptor (beta chain) sequence. Its antigen is currently unknown. The record originates from a study of cytomegalovirus exposure and HLA in healthy donors. TCRdb's copy holds only in-frame clones and misses some; the assay was immunoSEQ multiplex PCR. The sample records about 68,000 clones, 90% to 95% being singletons. V shed 1 base and J shed 11 bases, with 14 bases lying between them. CDR1 GTSNPN and CDR2 SVGIG come from the germline V gene (reference sequence). CDR3 length: 12 residues. Study conclusions and caveats: Overall, approximately 150 TCR beta chains were annotated as cytomegalovirus-associated. In the 95 to 150 validation repertoires, a later analysis found that first-cohort TCR clusters tended to co-occur. Many donors carried some public TCRs, although rarity characterized most TCR sequences.

The sample comprised PBMCs. The chain carries TRBV30 and TRBJ1-1; D is possibly TRBD1 (5 bases). The sequence came from a man between 18 and 35 years old in good health and CMV-seronegative. CDR3 sequence (DNA): TGTGCCTGGAGTGGGGGCGCCCGCTGGGCTTTCTTT. This encodes CAWSGGARWAFF.